This T cell receptor beta chain was captured by sequencing in a study of blood T cell repertoires in COVID-19. Original handling: Amplifying reference gene primers gave estimates of nucleated cell counts. Profiling relied on immunoSEQ multiplex PCR, and the TCRdb table lists in-frame clones only, not all of them. Clone size and V and J calls were adopted from that table, with D and trimming inferred from the DNA. The sample has tens of thousands of clones; roughly 88% are singletons. This clone was counted once. Sequences were obtained from peripheral blood. The sequence derives from a human donor in a cohort sampled during active COVID-19.

Here the CDR3 reads CAVPLTTVLSYGYTF. The CDR3 DNA reads TGTGCCGTCCCGCTTACGACAGTCTTAAGCTATGGCTACACCTTC. J is TRBJ1-2 and V is TRBV30; maybe TRBD1 (5 bases). Germline V gives CDR1 GTSNPN, CDR2 SVGIG (reference sequence). This CDR3 has 15 residues. Trimming cost V 8 bases and J 4 bases, with 23 bases left between them.